This TCR beta chain derives from a study of T-cell reconstitution after alpha-beta-depleted transplantation in children. Points from the study as a whole: One year after transplant, T-cell counts and diversity came mostly from newly produced T cells.

J was trimmed by 6 bases and V by 5 bases; bases with no gene match: 8. Germline V gene data show CDR1 as MNHEY and CDR2 as SMNVEV (reference sequence). CDR3 size: 15 residues. During its preparation, the TCRbeta library received unique molecular identifiers. TCRdb re-called the PCR reads through MiXCR, storing one row per CDR3 protein. Here the sample spans approximately 350,000 distinct CDR3 sequences, 15% to 20% being singletons. For this clonotype: What it binds is unknown.

The TCR comes from a male patient aged 2-15 years who had a stem cell transplant for acute lymphoblastic leukemia, so the T cells may come from the graft donor. This chain connects TRBV27 to TRBJ2-4, with 9 bases aligning to TRBD1. This sample comprised PBMCs, mostly from graft donor cells, obtained 360 days after TCRalphabeta/CD19-depleted stem cell transplant. The chain's CDR3 is CASSMTGGSPNIQYF. The CDR3 bases are TGTGCCAGCAGTATGACAGGGGGGAGCCCAAACATTCAGTACTTC.